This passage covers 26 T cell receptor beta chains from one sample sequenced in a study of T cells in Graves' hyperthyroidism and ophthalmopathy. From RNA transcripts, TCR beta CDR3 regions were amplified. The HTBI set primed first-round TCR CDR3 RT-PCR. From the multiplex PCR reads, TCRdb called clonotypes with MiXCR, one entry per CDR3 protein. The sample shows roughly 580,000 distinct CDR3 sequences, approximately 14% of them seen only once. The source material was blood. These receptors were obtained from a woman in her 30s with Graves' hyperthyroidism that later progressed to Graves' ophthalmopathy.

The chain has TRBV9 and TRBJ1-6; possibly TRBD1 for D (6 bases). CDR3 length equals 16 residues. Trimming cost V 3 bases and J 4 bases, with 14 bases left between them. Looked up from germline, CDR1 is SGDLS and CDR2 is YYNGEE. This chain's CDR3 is CASSGRTDTYNSPLHF. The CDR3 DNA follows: TGTGCCAGCAGCGGAAGGACAGACACTTATAATTCACCCCTCCACTTT.

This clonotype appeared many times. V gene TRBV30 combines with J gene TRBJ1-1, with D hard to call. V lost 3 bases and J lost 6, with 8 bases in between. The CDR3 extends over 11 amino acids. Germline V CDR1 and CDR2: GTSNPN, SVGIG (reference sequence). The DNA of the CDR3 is TGTGCCTGGAGGCCCGACCCTGAAGCTTTCTTT. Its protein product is CAWRPDPEAFF.

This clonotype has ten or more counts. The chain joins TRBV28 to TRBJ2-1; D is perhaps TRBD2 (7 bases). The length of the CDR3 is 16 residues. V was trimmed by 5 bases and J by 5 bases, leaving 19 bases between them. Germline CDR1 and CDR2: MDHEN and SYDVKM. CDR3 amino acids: CASSLWGGALNNEQFF. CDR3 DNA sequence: TGTGCCAGCAGTCTGTGGGGGGGGGCCCTAAACAATGAGCAGTTCTTC.

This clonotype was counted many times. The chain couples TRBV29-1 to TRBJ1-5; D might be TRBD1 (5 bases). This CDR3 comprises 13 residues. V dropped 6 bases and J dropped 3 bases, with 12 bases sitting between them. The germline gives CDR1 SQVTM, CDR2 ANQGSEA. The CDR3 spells CSVRDGLNQPQHF. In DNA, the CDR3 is TGCAGCGTACGGGACGGCCTCAATCAGCCCCAGCATTTT.

The CDR3 coding sequence is TGTGCCAGCAGCCAGGGGATCAACACCGGGGAGCTGTTTTTT. Translation gives CASSQGINTGELFF. The chain employs TRBV5-6 and TRBJ2-2; tentative D call: TRBD1 (6 bases). Germline V lookup: CDR1 SGHDT, CDR2 YYEEEE. V lost 4 bases to trimming and J lost 2 bases, with 9 bases between them. This CDR3 is 14 amino acids long.

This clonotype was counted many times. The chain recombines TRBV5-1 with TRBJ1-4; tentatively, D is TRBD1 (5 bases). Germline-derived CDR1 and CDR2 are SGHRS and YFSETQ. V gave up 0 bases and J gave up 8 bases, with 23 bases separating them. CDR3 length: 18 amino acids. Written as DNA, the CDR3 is TGCGCCAGCAGCTTGGCCCCGGGATTGAGCAGGGTAGTCGAAAAACTGTTTTTT. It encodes CASSLAPGLSRVVEKLFF.

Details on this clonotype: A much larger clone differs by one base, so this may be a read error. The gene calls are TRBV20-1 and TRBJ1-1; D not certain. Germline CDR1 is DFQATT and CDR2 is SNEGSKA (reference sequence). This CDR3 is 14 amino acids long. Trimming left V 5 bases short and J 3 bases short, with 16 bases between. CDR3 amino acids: CSAGLGGLDTEAFF. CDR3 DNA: TGCAGTGCTGGCCTTGGCGGGTTGGACACTGAAGCTTTCTTT.

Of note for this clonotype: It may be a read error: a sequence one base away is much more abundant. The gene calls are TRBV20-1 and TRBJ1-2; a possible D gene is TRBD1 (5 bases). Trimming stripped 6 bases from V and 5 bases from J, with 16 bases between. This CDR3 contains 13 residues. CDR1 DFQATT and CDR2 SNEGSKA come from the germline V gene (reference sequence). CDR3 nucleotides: TGCAGTGCCGAATGGGGGGAACTTTATGGCTACACCTTC. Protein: CSAEWGELYGYTF.

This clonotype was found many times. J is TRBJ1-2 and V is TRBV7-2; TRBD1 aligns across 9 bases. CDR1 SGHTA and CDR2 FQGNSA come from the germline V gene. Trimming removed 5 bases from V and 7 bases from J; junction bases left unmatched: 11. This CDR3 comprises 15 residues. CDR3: CASSRTGGTSFGYTF. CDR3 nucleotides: TGTGCCAGCAGCCGAACAGGGGGCACTTCCTTTGGCTACACCTTC.

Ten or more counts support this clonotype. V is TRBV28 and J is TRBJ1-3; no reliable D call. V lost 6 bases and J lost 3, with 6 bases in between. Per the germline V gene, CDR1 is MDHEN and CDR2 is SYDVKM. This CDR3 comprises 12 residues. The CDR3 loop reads CASRPGGNTIYF. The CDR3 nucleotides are TGTGCCAGCAGGCCCGGTGGAAACACCATATATTTT. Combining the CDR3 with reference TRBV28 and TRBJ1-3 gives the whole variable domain DVKVTQSSRYLVKRTGEKVFLECVQDMDHENMFWYRQDPGLGLRLIYFSYDVKMKEKGDIPEGYSVSREKKERFSLILESASTNQTSMYLCASRPGGNTIYFGEGSWLTVV.

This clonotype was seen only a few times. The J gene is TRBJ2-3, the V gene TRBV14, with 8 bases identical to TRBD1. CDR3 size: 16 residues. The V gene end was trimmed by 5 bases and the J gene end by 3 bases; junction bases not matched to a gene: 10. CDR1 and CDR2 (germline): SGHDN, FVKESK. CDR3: CASSSHPGGQTDTQYF. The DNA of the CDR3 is TGTGCCAGCAGCTCCCACCCAGGGGGCCAAACAGATACGCAGTATTTT.

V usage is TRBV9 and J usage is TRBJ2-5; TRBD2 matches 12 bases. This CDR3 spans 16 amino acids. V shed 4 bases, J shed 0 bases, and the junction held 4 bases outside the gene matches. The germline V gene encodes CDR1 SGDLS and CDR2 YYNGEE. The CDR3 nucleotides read TGTGCCAGCAGCCCTGGGACTAGCGGGTACCAAGAGACCCAGTACTTC. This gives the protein CASSPGTSGYQETQYF.

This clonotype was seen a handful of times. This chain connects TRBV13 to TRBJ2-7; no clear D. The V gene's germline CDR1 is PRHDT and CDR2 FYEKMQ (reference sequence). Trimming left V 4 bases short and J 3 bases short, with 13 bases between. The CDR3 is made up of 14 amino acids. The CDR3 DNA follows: TGTGCCAGCAGCTCCGCCGGTTCTCACTACGAGCAGTACTTC. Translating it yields CASSSAGSHYEQYF. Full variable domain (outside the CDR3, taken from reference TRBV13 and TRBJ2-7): AAGVIQSPRHLIKEKRETATLKCYPIPRHDTVYWYQQGPGQDPQFLISFYEKMQSDKGSIPDRFSAQQFSDYHSELNMSSLELGDSALYFCASSSAGSHYEQYFGPGTRLTVT.

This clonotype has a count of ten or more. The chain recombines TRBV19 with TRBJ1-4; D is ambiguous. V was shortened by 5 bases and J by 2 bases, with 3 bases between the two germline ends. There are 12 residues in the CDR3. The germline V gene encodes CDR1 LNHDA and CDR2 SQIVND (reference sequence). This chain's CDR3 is CASSVTNEKLFF. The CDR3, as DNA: TGTGCCAGTAGTGTTACTAATGAAAAACTGTTTTTT.

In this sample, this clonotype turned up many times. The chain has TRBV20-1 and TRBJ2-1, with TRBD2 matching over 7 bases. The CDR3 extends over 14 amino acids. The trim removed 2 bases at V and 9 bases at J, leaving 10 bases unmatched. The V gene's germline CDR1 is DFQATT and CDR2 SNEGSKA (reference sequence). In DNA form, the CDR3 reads TGCAGTGCTAGAACAAGCGGGGTTGTCAGTGAGCAGTTCTTC. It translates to CSARTSGVVSEQFF.

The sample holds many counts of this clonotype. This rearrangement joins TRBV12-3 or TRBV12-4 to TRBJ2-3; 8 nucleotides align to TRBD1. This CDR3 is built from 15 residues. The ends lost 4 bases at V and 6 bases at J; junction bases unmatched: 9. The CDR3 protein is CASSSSGQGRDTQYF. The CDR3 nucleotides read TGTGCCAGCAGTTCCTCCGGACAGGGTCGGGATACGCAGTATTTT.

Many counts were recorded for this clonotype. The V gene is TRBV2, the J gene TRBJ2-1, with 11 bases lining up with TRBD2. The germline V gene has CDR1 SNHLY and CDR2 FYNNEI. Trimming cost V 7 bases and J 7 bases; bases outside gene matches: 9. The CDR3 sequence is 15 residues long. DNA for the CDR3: TGTGCCAGCATATGGGTAGCGGGAGGGCGTAATGAGCAGTTCTTC. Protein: CASIWVAGGRNEQFF.

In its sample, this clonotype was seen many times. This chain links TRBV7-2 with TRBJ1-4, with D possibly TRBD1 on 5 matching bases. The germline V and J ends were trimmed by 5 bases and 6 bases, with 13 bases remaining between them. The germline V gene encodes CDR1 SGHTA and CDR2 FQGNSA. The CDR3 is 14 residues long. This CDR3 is CASSQRDLHEKLFF. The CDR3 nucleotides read TGTGCCAGCAGCCAACGGGACCTTCATGAAAAACTGTTTTTT. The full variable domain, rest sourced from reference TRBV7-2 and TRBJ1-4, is GAGVSQSPSNKVTEKGKDVELRCDPISGHTALYWYRQSLGQGLEFLIYFQGNSAPDKSGLPSDRFSAERTGGSVSTLTIQRTQQEDSAVYLCASSQRDLHEKLFFGSGTQLSVL.

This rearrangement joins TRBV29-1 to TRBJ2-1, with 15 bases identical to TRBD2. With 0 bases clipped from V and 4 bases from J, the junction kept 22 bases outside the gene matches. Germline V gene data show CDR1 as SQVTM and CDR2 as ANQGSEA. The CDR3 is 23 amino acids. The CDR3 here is CSVEEWTSGRVVGPFRGYNEQFF. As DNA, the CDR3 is TGCAGCGTTGAAGAGTGGACTAGCGGGAGGGTGGTGGGTCCTTTTCGGGGGTACAATGAGCAGTTCTTC.

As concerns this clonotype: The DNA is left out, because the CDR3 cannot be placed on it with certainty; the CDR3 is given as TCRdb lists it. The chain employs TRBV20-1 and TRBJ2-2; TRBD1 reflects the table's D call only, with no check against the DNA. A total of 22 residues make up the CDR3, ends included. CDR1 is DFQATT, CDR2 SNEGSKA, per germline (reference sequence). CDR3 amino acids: CSTTGTGAYEQYFGPDTGELFF.

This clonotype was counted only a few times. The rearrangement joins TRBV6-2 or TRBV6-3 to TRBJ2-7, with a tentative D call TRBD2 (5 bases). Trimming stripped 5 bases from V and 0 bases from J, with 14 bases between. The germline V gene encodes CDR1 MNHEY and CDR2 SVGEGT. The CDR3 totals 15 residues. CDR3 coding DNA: TGTGCCAGCAGTCCCACTAGGTTCAGCTCCTACGAGCAGTACTTC. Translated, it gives CASSPTRFSSYEQYF.

This CDR3 reads CASSLLGLANTGELFF. CDR3 bases: TGTGCCAGCAGCTTGTTGGGACTCGCGAACACCGGGGAGCTGTTTTTT. V usage is TRBV5-4 and J usage is TRBJ2-2; a weak D match, TRBD2 (6 bases). The V gene's germline CDR1 is SGHNT and CDR2 YYREEE (reference sequence). Trimming took off 1 base at V and 0 bases at J, with 10 bases between the two ends. This CDR3 is 16 amino acids long.

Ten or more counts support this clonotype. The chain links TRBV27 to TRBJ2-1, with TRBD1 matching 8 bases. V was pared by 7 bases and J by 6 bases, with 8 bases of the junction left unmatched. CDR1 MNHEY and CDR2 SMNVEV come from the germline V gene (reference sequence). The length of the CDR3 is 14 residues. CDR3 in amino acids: CASTGQGHGNEQFF. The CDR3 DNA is TGTGCCAGCACTGGACAGGGACACGGCAATGAGCAGTTCTTC.

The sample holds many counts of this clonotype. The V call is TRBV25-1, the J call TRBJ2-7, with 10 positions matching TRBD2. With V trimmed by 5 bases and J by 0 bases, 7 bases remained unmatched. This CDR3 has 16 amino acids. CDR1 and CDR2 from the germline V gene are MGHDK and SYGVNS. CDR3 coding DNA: TGTGCCAGCAGTCACGGGACTAGCGTCCGCTCCTACGAGCAGTACTTC. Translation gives CASSHGTSVRSYEQYF.

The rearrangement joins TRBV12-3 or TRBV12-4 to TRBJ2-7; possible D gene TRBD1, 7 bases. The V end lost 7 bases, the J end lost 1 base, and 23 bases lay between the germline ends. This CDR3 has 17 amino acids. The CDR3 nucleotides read TGTGCCAGCAACCTTAGGGGAGGTTGGGACAGATCCTACGAGCAGTACTTC. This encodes CASNLRGGWDRSYEQYF.

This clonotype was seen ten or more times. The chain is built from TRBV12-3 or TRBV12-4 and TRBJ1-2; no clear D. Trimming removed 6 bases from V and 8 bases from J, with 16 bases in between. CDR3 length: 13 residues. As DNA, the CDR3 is TGTGCCAGCAGCCCCGCCTTAGACACCGGCTACACCTTC. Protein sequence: CASSPALDTGYTF.